These 9 T cell receptor beta chains share one sample of origin, sequenced in a study of blood T cells in healthy people across ages. PCR was performed a second time for 7 to 11 cycles using a sample-barcoded 5' primer and a J-beta primer mix. TCRdb reanalysed the 5' RACE reads using MiXCR and keeps one entry per CDR3 protein. The sample includes some 1,800,000 distinct CDR3 sequences, more than 35% seen only once; the top ten take 23%. Material for sequencing was blood. The receptors come from a human donor in good health.

The V and J genes are TRBV7-3 and TRBJ1-1; a weak D match, TRBD1 (5 bases). With 8 bases removed from V and 3 bases from J, the gap between germline ends came to 19 bases. Germline values: CDR1 SGHTA, CDR2 FQGTGA. This CDR3 is built from 15 residues. The chain's CDR3 is CASSDRGGVDTEAFF. Written as DNA, the CDR3 is TGTGCCAGCTCCGATCGAGGAGGGGTGGACACTGAAGCTTTCTTT.

The rearrangement joins TRBV5-1 to TRBJ1-1, with no clear D. Germline values: CDR1 SGHRS, CDR2 YFSETQ. Trimming left V 3 bases short and J 6 bases short, with 9 bases between. This CDR3 region has 12 residues. The CDR3 loop is CASSWWGSEAFF. The CDR3 DNA sequence: TGCGCCAGCAGCTGGTGGGGATCTGAAGCTTTCTTT. The whole variable domain, filled in from reference TRBV5-1 and TRBJ1-1, reads KAGVTQTPRYLIKTRGQQVTLSCSPISGHRSVSWYQQTPGQGLQFLFEYFSETQRNKGNFPGRFSGRQFSNSRSEMNVSTLELGDSALYLCASSWWGSEAFFGQGTRLTVV.

This clonotype came up a few times. The chain employs TRBV29-1 and TRBJ2-5; D perhaps matches TRBD1 (5 bases). Germline CDR1 reads SQVTM; CDR2 reads ANQGSEA. The CDR3 extends over 11 amino acids. Trimming took 6 bases from V and 5 from J, leaving 10 bases between them. CDR3 coding DNA: TGCAGCGTACTCCCAGGGGAGACCCAGTACTTC. Its protein is CSVLPGETQYF.

This rearrangement joins TRBV20-1 to TRBJ1-5; 7 nucleotides agree with TRBD1. The V segment lost 4 bases and the J segment 3 bases; nucleotides outside the gene matches: 3. The CDR3 is made up of 13 amino acids. Germline V lookup: CDR1 DFQATT, CDR2 SNEGSKA (reference sequence). The CDR3 DNA follows: TGCAGTGCTATGACAGGGTTCAATCAGCCCCAGCATTTT. It codes for CSAMTGFNQPQHF.

This clonotype was found a few times. A junction end diverges from the germline sequence, so it may reflect a read error. The chain uses TRBV4-3 and TRBJ1-4; D is unclear. The CDR3 has 13 amino acids. Germline assignment: CDR1 LGHNA and CDR2 YSLEER. The CDR3 sequence: CASSQGKREKLFF. DNA for the CDR3: TGCGCCAGCAGCCAAGGGAAGCGGGAAAAGCTGTTTTTT.

V usage is TRBV7-2 and J usage is TRBJ1-5, with 9 bases fitting TRBD1. The CDR3 is made up of 15 amino acids. The V gene's germline CDR1 is SGHTA and CDR2 FQGNSA. J lost 4 bases, V lost 5 bases, and 6 bases had no gene match. CDR3 in DNA: TGTGCCAGCAGCCGCGATGGACAGGGGAATCAGCCCCAGCATTTT. Translation gives CASSRDGQGNQPQHF.

The rearrangement joins TRBV11-1 to TRBJ2-1, with D uncertain. Germline loops: CDR1 SGHAT, CDR2 FQDESV (reference sequence). V was shortened by 5 bases and J by 0 bases, with 8 bases between the two germline ends. The CDR3 runs 14 residues. The CDR3 coding sequence is TGTGCCAGCAGCCCCAAAAGCTCCTACAATGAGCAGTTCTTC. Its protein product is CASSPKSSYNEQFF. The full variable domain, completed using reference TRBV11-1 and TRBJ2-1, is EAEVAQSPRYKITEKSQAVAFWCDPISGHATLYWYRQILGQGPELLVQFQDESVVDDSQLPKDRFSAERLKGVDSTLKIQPAELGDSAMYLCASSPKSSYNEQFFGPGTRLTVL.

The gene calls are TRBV3-1 and TRBJ1-2, with D perhaps matching TRBD1 (5 bases). The V gene lost 4 bases and the J gene lost 3 bases, with 15 bases spanning the gap. The CDR3 length is 15 residues. Germline CDR1 is LGHDT and CDR2 is YNNKEL (reference sequence). CDR3 sequence: CASSRDSGQYYGYTF. The CDR3 DNA sequence: TGTGCCAGCAGCCGGGACTCTGGCCAGTACTATGGCTACACCTTC. The variable domain in full, completed from reference TRBV3-1 and TRBJ1-2, reads DTAVSQTPKYLVTQMGNDKSIKCEQNLGHDTMYWYKQDSKKFLKIMFSYNNKELIINETVPNRFSPKSPDKAHLNLHINSLELGDSAVYFCASSRDSGQYYGYTFGSGTRLTVV.

This chain uses TRBV20-1 with TRBJ2-1, with 7 nucleotides matching TRBD2. This CDR3 region has 15 residues. Germline assignment: CDR1 DFQATT and CDR2 SNEGSKA (reference sequence). Germline trimming cut 3 bases from V and 6 bases from J; bases unmatched to any gene: 11. The CDR3 DNA sequence: TGCAGTGCTAGTAGGCTAACGGGGGGATTCAATGAGCAGTTCTTC. Protein: CSASRLTGGFNEQFF.